This T cell receptor beta chain was documented in a study of control samples from healthy donors and cancer patients. Sequencing used immunoSEQ multiplex PCR; TCRdb keeps in-frame clones, though not all of them. In the table there are more than 30,000 clones, approximately 82% of which are singletons. Source material: PBMCs. This sequence was found in a woman aged 55-70 years with lung cancer.

The CDR3 DNA is TGTGCCTGGAGTGTAAACGAGAACACTGAAGCTTTCTTT. As protein: CAWSVNENTEAFF. The V gene is TRBV30, the J gene TRBJ1-1; D call uncertain. CDR3 length equals 13 residues. V shed 0 bases and J shed 1 base, with 6 bases lying between them. Per germline, CDR1 GTSNPN and CDR2 SVGIG (reference sequence). Together with reference TRBV30 and TRBJ1-1, the CDR3 gives the full variable domain: SQTIHQWPATLVQPVGSPLSLECTVEGTSNPNLYWYRQAAGRGLQLLFYSVGIGQISSEVPQNLSASRPQDRQFILSSKKLLLSDSGFYLCAWSVNENTEAFFGQGTRLTVV.